Following are 7 T cell receptor beta chains from one sample sequenced in a study of T-cell reconstitution after alpha-beta-depleted transplantation in children. Preparation of the TCRbeta library used unique molecular identifiers. TCRdb reanalysed the PCR reads using MiXCR and keeps one entry per CDR3 protein. Among 450,000 to 550,000 distinct CDR3 sequences, about an eighth were seen once, and the ten largest hold about 15%. The sequenced sample was PBMCs, mostly from graft donor cells, obtained 180 days after TCRalphabeta/CD19-depleted stem cell transplant. The receptors derive from a female patient aged 2-15 years who had a stem cell transplant for aplastic anemia, so the T cells may come from the graft donor.

Ten or more counts support this clonotype. This chain links TRBV7-8 with TRBJ1-3; no firm D call. V was clipped by 2 bases and J by 0 bases, with 11 bases between them. There are 16 residues in the CDR3. CDR1 is SGHVS and CDR2 is FQNEAQ in the germline V gene. CDR3 loop: CASSLPLADSGNTIYF. Here the CDR3 DNA reads TGTGCCAGCAGCTTACCTCTGGCCGACTCTGGAAACACCATATATTTT.

The chain carries TRBV20-1 and TRBJ2-6, with D tentatively TRBD2 (6 bases). Trimming shortened V by 4 bases and J by 0 bases, and 10 bases separated the two germline ends. This CDR3 comprises 15 residues. Per germline, CDR1 DFQATT and CDR2 SNEGSKA (reference sequence). CDR3 loop: CSATPGSSGANVLTF. The DNA of the CDR3 is TGCAGTGCTACCCCCGGGAGCTCTGGGGCCAACGTCCTGACTTTC.

The chain recombines TRBV27 with TRBJ2-7, with D uncertain. V lost 4 bases, J lost 2 bases, and 9 bases lay in between. CDR1 is MNHEY, CDR2 SMNVEV, per germline (reference sequence). The CDR3 runs 13 residues. The DNA of the CDR3 is TGTGCCAGCAGTTACGGATCCACCTACGAGCAGTACTTC. Translation gives CASSYGSTYEQYF.

In DNA, the CDR3 is TGCAGTGCTAGAAAGGCGCGGGAGACCGGGGAGCTGTTTTTT. Its translation: CSARKARETGELFF. The J gene is TRBJ2-2, the V gene TRBV20-1, with 7 bases matching TRBD2. Unmatched junction bases numbered 5, after V lost 2 bases and J lost 5 bases. CDR1 is DFQATT, CDR2 SNEGSKA, per germline (reference sequence). CDR3 length equals 14 residues.

V gene TRBV7-2 combines with J gene TRBJ1-4; D possibly corresponds to TRBD1 (5 bases). CDR1 SGHTA and CDR2 FQGNSA come from the germline V gene. The CDR3 is made up of 15 amino acids. V lost 5 bases and J 2 bases, leaving 12 bases between the germline ends. CDR3 residues: CASSLGGYTNEKLFF. The CDR3 DNA reads as TGTGCCAGCAGCCTGGGGGGGTACACTAATGAAAAACTGTTTTTT.

This clonotype turned up a few times. V usage is TRBV24-1 and J usage is TRBJ2-1; D is possibly TRBD2 (5 bases). V lost 1 base, J lost 2 bases, and 11 bases lay in between. CDR1 and CDR2 from the germline V gene are KGHDR and SFDVKD. The CDR3 is 16 residues long. CDR3 loop: CATSDLSSGAYNEQFF. The CDR3 nucleotides read TGTGCCACCAGTGATTTATCCAGCGGAGCCTACAATGAGCAGTTCTTC.

This sequence joins TRBV6-5 and TRBJ2-2; D is ambiguous. V was pared by 2 bases and J by 4 bases, with 11 bases between. The CDR3 is 15 amino acids. CDR1 and CDR2 (germline): MNHEY, SVGAGI. The CDR3 protein is CASSYGRLPTGELFF. Written as DNA, the CDR3 is TGTGCCAGCAGTTACGGCCGTCTACCCACCGGGGAGCTGTTTTTT.